This TCR beta chain emerged from a study of blood T cell repertoires in COVID-19. Study-level information: The samples span acute and convalescent COVID-19 from the United States, Italy and Spain.

Assay: immunoSEQ multiplex PCR; the TCRdb copy retains only in-frame clones and omits some. The sample includes some 30,000 clones, approximately 87% of them seen just once. This CDR3 is 15 amino acids long. The J segment lost 9 bases and the V segment lost 4 bases, leaving 11 bases of the junction unmatched. The germline V gene has CDR1 SSHAT and CDR2 FNYEAQ (reference sequence). This TCR was recovered from a human donor in a cohort sampled during active COVID-19. The V gene is TRBV7-7, the J gene TRBJ2-1, with 8 bases aligning to TRBD1. Sequencing input: peripheral blood. CDR3 region: CASSSSAGTGGEQFF. The CDR3 DNA reads TGTGCCAGCAGCTCTAGTGCCGGGACAGGTGGTGAGCAGTTCTTC.